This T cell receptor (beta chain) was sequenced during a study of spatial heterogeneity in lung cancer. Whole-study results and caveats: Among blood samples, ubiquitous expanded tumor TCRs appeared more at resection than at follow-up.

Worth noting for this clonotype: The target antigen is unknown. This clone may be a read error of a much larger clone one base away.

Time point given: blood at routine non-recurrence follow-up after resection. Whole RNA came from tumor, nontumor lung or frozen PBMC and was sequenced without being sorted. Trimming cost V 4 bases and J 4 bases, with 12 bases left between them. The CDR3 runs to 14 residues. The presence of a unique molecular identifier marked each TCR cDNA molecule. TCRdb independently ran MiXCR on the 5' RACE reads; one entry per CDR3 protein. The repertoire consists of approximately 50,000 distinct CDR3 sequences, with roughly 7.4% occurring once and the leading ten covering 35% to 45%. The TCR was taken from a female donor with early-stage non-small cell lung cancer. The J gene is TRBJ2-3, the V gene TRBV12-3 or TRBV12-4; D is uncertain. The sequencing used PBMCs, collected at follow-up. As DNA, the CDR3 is TGTGCCAGCAGTTCCGCATTGAGCGCAGATACGCAGTATTTT. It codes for CASSSALSADTQYF.